The 22 T cell receptor beta chains reported below all come from one sample, sequenced in a study of T cells in Graves' hyperthyroidism and ophthalmopathy. TCR beta CDR3 region amplification was performed from RNA transcripts. Carried out on the TCR CDR3, a first-round RT-PCR used the HTBI primer set. Via MiXCR, TCRdb re-called the multiplex PCR reads, giving one row per CDR3 protein. The sample lists about 260,000 distinct CDR3 sequences, roughly 22% occurring once. The source material was blood. Source of these receptors: a man aged 25 to 40 with Graves' ophthalmopathy.

This clonotype was counted many times. This chain links TRBV20-1 with TRBJ2-3; 15 nucleotides agree with TRBD2. After removal of 6 bases from V and 3 bases from J, the junction contained 7 bases not matched to a gene. CDR1 and CDR2 from the germline V gene are DFQATT and SNEGSKA (reference sequence). CDR3 length: 16 amino acids. This CDR3 is CSAPGLAGGRTDTQYF. As DNA, the CDR3 is TGCAGTGCCCCGGGACTAGCGGGAGGAAGGACAGATACGCAGTATTTT.

At least ten counts were recorded for this clonotype. The rearrangement links TRBV12-3 or TRBV12-4 to TRBJ1-5; 8 positions agree with TRBD1. This CDR3 has 17 residues. The junction had 7 bases not matched to a gene; V was cut back by 3 bases and J by 0 bases. CDR3 residues: CASSFVPGQASNQPQHF. Here the CDR3 DNA reads TGTGCCAGCAGTTTTGTTCCGGGACAGGCTAGCAATCAGCCCCAGCATTTT.

This clonotype was seen a handful of times. The chain joins TRBV7-3 to TRBJ2-2; TRBD1 is a possible D gene (5 bases). The V end was cut by 6 bases, the J end by 3 bases, with 14 bases between. The CDR3 totals 15 residues. CDR1 is SGHTA and CDR2 is FQGTGA in the germline V gene. CDR3 residues: CASRLSGMDTGELFF. CDR3 sequence (DNA): TGTGCCAGCAGGCTTTCAGGGATGGACACCGGGGAGCTGTTTTTT.

The chain links TRBV19 to TRBJ1-1; 8 bases map to TRBD1. The CDR3 has 14 residues. J was trimmed by 5 bases and V by 5 bases; bases with no gene match: 7. The V gene's germline CDR1 is LNHDA and CDR2 SQIVND (reference sequence). The CDR3 sequence: CASSSGQGRTEAFF. The CDR3 coding sequence is TGTGCCAGTAGTTCCGGACAGGGACGAACTGAAGCTTTCTTT.

The chain links TRBV7-8 to TRBJ1-4; maybe TRBD1 (5 bases). Germline assignment: CDR1 SGHVS and CDR2 FQNEAQ. V was shortened by 1 base and J by 7 bases, with 10 bases between the two germline ends. The length of the CDR3 is 14 residues. The CDR3 loop reads CASSLGRVAEKLFF. The DNA of the CDR3 is TGTGCCAGCAGCTTAGGCAGGGTGGCTGAAAAACTGTTTTTT. Full variable domain (rest looked up from reference TRBV7-8 and TRBJ1-4): GAGVSQSPRYKVAKRGQDVALRCDPISGHVSLFWYQQALGQGPEFLTYFQNEAQLDKSGLPSDRFFAERPEGSVSTLKIQRTQQEDSAVYLCASSLGRVAEKLFFGSGTQLSVL.

This clonotype was recorded many times. The chain employs TRBV28 and TRBJ2-7, with D hard to call. This CDR3 is 12 amino acids long. V dropped 3 bases and J dropped 0 bases, with 3 bases sitting between them. Germline V gene sequence: CDR1 MDHEN, CDR2 SYDVKM. The CDR3 is CASSFSSYEQYF. The DNA of the CDR3 is TGTGCCAGCAGTTTCAGCTCCTACGAGCAGTACTTC.

This clonotype has only a few counts. This chain joins TRBV24-1 and TRBJ1-1; TRBD1 might be the D (5 bases). The ends were cut back, 3 bases at V and 0 bases at J, with 10 bases in the middle. The CDR3 runs 15 residues. Germline V CDR1 and CDR2: KGHDR, SFDVKD. CDR3 sequence (DNA): TGTGCCACCAGTGATGGGGGTAGCATGAACACTGAAGCTTTCTTT. Its translation is CATSDGGSMNTEAFF.

Notes on this clonotype: Possible read error: a much larger clone is one base away. The CDR3 region is CASSLDRADCGYTF. CDR3 nucleotides: TGTGCCAGCAGCCTGGACAGGGCTGACTGTGGCTACACCTTC. V usage is TRBV11-2 and J usage is TRBJ1-2; 8 bases map to TRBD1. CDR3 size: 14 residues. V lost 5 bases, J lost 7 bases, and 9 bases stayed unmatched. The germline gives CDR1 SGHAT, CDR2 FQNNGV.

The gene calls are TRBV7-2 and TRBJ2-7; D is ambiguous. Germline CDR1 and CDR2: SGHTA and FQGNSA. This CDR3 is 13 amino acids long. The V gene lost 4 bases and the J gene lost 1 base, with 8 bases spanning the gap. CDR3 amino acids: CASSYATSYEQYF. The CDR3 DNA is TGTGCCAGCAGCTACGCCACTTCCTACGAGCAGTACTTC.

This clonotype appeared a few times. The chain is built from TRBV20-1 and TRBJ2-1; TRBD2 aligns across 7 bases. Trimming removed 0 bases from V and 4 bases from J; junction bases left unmatched: 9. Germline CDR1 DFQATT, CDR2 SNEGSKA (reference sequence). The CDR3 length is 16 residues. The CDR3 nucleotides are TGCAGTGCTAGAGATAGTACAACTAGCGTTTACAATGAGCAGTTCTTC. Protein: CSARDSTTSVYNEQFF.

The rearrangement joins TRBV28 to TRBJ1-5; D might be TRBD1 (5 bases). Germline lookup yields CDR1 MDHEN and CDR2 SYDVKM. V was pared by 6 bases and J by 1 base, with 13 bases between. This CDR3 is 15 amino acids long. CDR3 in amino acids: CASSPVGDSNQPQHF. CDR3 bases: TGTGCCAGCAGCCCGGTCGGGGACAGCAATCAGCCCCAGCATTTT.

The chain recombines TRBV12-3 or TRBV12-4 with TRBJ1-6; TRBD1 is a possible D gene (5 bases). The germline V and J ends were trimmed by 6 bases and 7 bases, with 19 bases remaining between them. CDR3 length equals 16 residues. This chain's CDR3 is CASSFTSQGGNSPLHF. Here the CDR3 DNA reads TGTGCCAGCAGCTTTACCTCGCAGGGTGGAAATTCACCCCTCCACTTT.

There are many counts of this clonotype. The J gene is TRBJ2-7, the V gene TRBV11-2; 7 nucleotides agree with TRBD1. CDR1 is SGHAT, CDR2 FQNNGV, per germline. V shed 4 bases and J 0 bases; nucleotides not matched to a gene: 3. The CDR3 has 14 residues. The DNA of the CDR3 is TGTGCCAGCAGCTCCGACAGGGCCTCCTACGAGCAGTACTTC. It is translated as CASSSDRASYEQYF.

J is TRBJ2-1 and V is TRBV6-2 or TRBV6-3, with D unclear. This CDR3 comprises 10 residues. The germline V and J ends were trimmed by 10 bases and 6 bases, with 7 bases remaining between them. Per the germline V gene, CDR1 is MNHEY and CDR2 is SVGEGT. This CDR3 reads CATGRNEQFF. In DNA form, the CDR3 reads TGTGCCACAGGACGCAATGAGCAGTTCTTC.

The sample holds a few counts of this clonotype. The genes are TRBV6-1 and TRBJ1-5; TRBD1 matches at 7 bases. V shed 6 bases, J shed 5 bases, and the junction held 4 bases outside the gene matches. This CDR3 spans 13 amino acids. Germline CDR1 reads MNHNS; CDR2 reads SASEGT. The CDR3, as DNA: TGTGCCAGCAGCCAGGGGGAGGATCAGCCCCAGCATTTT. Protein sequence: CASSQGEDQPQHF.

This clonotype was seen repeatedly, ten times or more. The chain is built from TRBV11-2 and TRBJ1-2; no reliable D call. The CDR3 has 14 amino acids. V lost 0 bases and J lost 0, with 5 bases in between. Germline V gene data show CDR1 as SGHAT and CDR2 as FQNNGV. In nucleotides, the CDR3 is TGTGCCAGCAGCTTAGAACCGACTAACTATGGCTACACCTTC. This gives the protein CASSLEPTNYGYTF.

The gene calls are TRBV15 and TRBJ1-4; D is possibly TRBD1 (5 bases). The germline V gene encodes CDR1 LNHNV and CDR2 YYDKDF (reference sequence). Trimming removed 3 bases from V and 5 bases from J, with 16 bases in between. CDR3 size: 16 residues. DNA for the CDR3: TGTGCCACCAGCAGCCTCTCGGGACGGATAAATGAAAAACTGTTTTTT. Amino acid sequence: CATSSLSGRINEKLFF.

V gene TRBV5-1 combines with J gene TRBJ2-1; TRBD1 might be the D (5 bases). This CDR3 comprises 15 residues. Germline CDR1 SGHRS, CDR2 YFSETQ. Trimming stripped 4 bases from V and 2 bases from J, with 13 bases between. CDR3 sequence reads: CASSLGPRPYNEQFF. For the CDR3, the DNA is TGCGCCAGCAGCCTGGGGCCTAGACCCTACAATGAGCAGTTCTTC.

This clonotype was counted at least ten times. This chain uses TRBV3-1 with TRBJ2-3, with TRBD2 matching over 11 bases. The CDR3 consists of 18 residues. Trimming removed 2 bases from V and 5 bases from J; junction bases left unmatched: 12. CDR1 LGHDT and CDR2 YNNKEL come from the germline V gene (reference sequence). CDR3 residues: CASSQKPYQLAGEDTQYF. The CDR3 nucleotides are TGTGCCAGCAGCCAAAAACCCTATCAACTAGCGGGAGAAGATACGCAGTATTTT.

There are a few counts of this clonotype. The V call is TRBV5-1, the J call TRBJ2-7; 7 nucleotides line up with TRBD2. The CDR3 extends over 17 amino acids. V lost 5 bases and J lost 3; bases outside the gene matches: 17. Looked up from germline, CDR1 is SGHRS and CDR2 is YFSETQ. The CDR3 here is CASRSSAGERGVYEQYF. CDR3 nucleotide sequence: TGCGCCAGCAGGAGTTCGGCGGGAGAGCGTGGTGTCTACGAGCAGTACTTC.

The chain is built from TRBV28 and TRBJ2-1; D might be TRBD2 (5 bases). The V and J ends lost 3 bases and 1 base respectively, with 10 bases between them. The CDR3 sequence is 15 residues long. Germline-derived CDR1 and CDR2 are MDHEN and SYDVKM. CDR3 loop: CASSFRGFSYNEQFF. CDR3 bases: TGTGCCAGCAGTTTTCGGGGATTTTCCTACAATGAGCAGTTCTTC.

This clonotype was seen ten or more times. V gene TRBV19 combines with J gene TRBJ2-7; tentatively, D is TRBD1 (6 bases). The V end lost 5 bases, the J end lost 3 bases, and 11 bases lay between the germline ends. The germline CDR1 and CDR2 sequences are LNHDA and SQIVND (reference sequence). The CDR3 is 13 residues long. CDR3 amino acids: CASSPRTVYEQYF. DNA of the CDR3: TGTGCCAGTAGTCCGAGGACAGTCTACGAGCAGTACTTC.